This TCR beta chain was identified in a study of blood T cells in healthy people across ages. Trimming removed 0 bases from V and 6 bases from J, with 8 bases in between. CDR3 size: 13 residues. Per germline, CDR1 LGHDT and CDR2 YNNKEL (reference sequence). Peripheral blood from each donor was collected in a volume of 8.5 to 10 milliliters. The study, taken as a whole, reports: In long-lived donors, naive CD4+ cell counts and diversity exceeded those of aged donors. Diversity was estimated from one million T cells, and these estimates were considered underestimates.

Through a sample-barcoded 5' primer and a J-beta primer mix, a second PCR was run for roughly 7 to 11 cycles. TCRdb recomputed calls from the 5' RACE reads with MiXCR, one row per CDR3 protein. Of around 800,000 distinct CDR3 sequences in the sample, more than 25% were seen once. As for this clonotype: Its specificity is not known.

These same records also appear under a second study, on T cells of mothers and their children.

The sequence came from a boy younger than 18 in good health. What was sequenced was blood. The chain carries TRBV3-1 and TRBJ1-1, with unresolved D. The CDR3 region is CASSQEPAAEAFF. CDR3 sequence (DNA): TGTGCCAGCAGCCAAGAACCAGCCGCTGAAGCTTTCTTT.